This is a list of T cell receptor beta chains from one sample in a study of blood T cell repertoires in COVID-19. TCRdb's table, derived via immunoSEQ multiplex PCR, lists solely in-frame clones and lacks some. The sample shows around 290,000 clones, approximately 86% of them seen only once. Source material: peripheral blood. The receptors come from a woman aged 65 to 85 with COVID-19, enrolled during active disease. The CDR3 runs from the conserved cysteine through the conserved F or W. A D gene is named only where the DNA matches it firmly. Only some rows state a clone size, as once, few, many or a class for expanded clones.

J: TRBJ2-2; D: NA; size: NA; V: TRBV15; CDR3: CATTKGRTANGELFF; DNA: TGTGCCACCACCAAGGGCAGGACAGCCAACGGGGAGCTGTTTTTT
J: TRBJ1-4; D: NA; size: few; V: TRBV30; CDR3: CAWTRTVGEKLFF; DNA: TGTGCCTGGACTCGGACAGTGGGGGAAAAACTGTTTTTT
J: TRBJ2-1; D: NA; size: NA; V: TRBV11-3; CDR3: CASSWGVVRSNEQFF; DNA: TGTGCCAGCAGCTGGGGGGTTGTTCGGTCCAATGAGCAGTTCTTC
J: TRBJ2-4; D: TRBD2; size: NA; V: TRBV5-4; CDR3: CASSLKAGAENIQYF; DNA: TGTGCCAGCAGCTTAAAAGCGGGGGCCGAAAACATTCAGTACTTC
J: TRBJ1-4; D: NA; size: NA; V: TRBV29-1; CDR3: CSVERDEKLFF; DNA: TGCAGCGTTGAACGGGATGAAAAACTGTTTTTT
J: TRBJ1-1; D: TRBD1; size: NA; V: TRBV28; CDR3: CASTGANTEAFF; DNA: TGTGCCAGTACAGGGGCGAACACTGAAGCTTTCTTT
J: TRBJ2-7; D: NA; size: NA; V: TRBV12-3/TRBV12-4; CDR3: CASRDYPYEQYF; DNA: TGTGCCAGCAGAGACTACCCCTACGAGCAGTACTTC
J: TRBJ1-4; D: NA; size: many; V: TRBV10-1; CDR3: CARGEGNEKLFF; DNA: TGCGCCAGGGGGGAGGGTAATGAAAAACTGTTTTTT
J: TRBJ1-1; D: TRBD1; size: NA; V: TRBV27; CDR3: CASSPRGDRDTEAFF; DNA: TGTGCCAGCAGCCCAAGGGGGGACAGGGACACTGAAGCTTTCTTT
J: TRBJ2-3; D: TRBD2; size: NA; V: TRBV6-5; CDR3: CASSYFSGGDTQYF; DNA: TGTGCCAGCAGTTACTTCTCGGGGGGAGATACGCAGTATTTT
J: TRBJ1-1; D: NA; size: NA; V: TRBV6-5; CDR3: CASSYDLQGNTEAFF; DNA: TGTGCCAGCAGTTACGACCTACAGGGAAACACTGAAGCTTTCTTT
J: TRBJ2-7; D: NA; size: NA; V: TRBV5-1; CDR3: CASSRLLNEEQYF; DNA: TGCGCCAGCAGCCGATTGCTCAATGAGGAGCAGTACTTC
J: TRBJ2-7; D: NA; size: NA; V: TRBV9; CDR3: CASSVGAGGEQYF; DNA: TGTGCCAGCAGCGTAGGGGCAGGTGGCGAGCAGTACTTC
J: TRBJ2-7; D: NA; size: NA; V: TRBV12-5; CDR3: CASGLTRDIPYEQYF; DNA: TGTGCTAGTGGTTTGACGCGTGACATCCCCTACGAGCAGTACTTC
J: TRBJ2-3; D: TRBD2; size: NA; V: TRBV6-1; CDR3: CASSEDGGGDTQYF; DNA: TGTGCCAGCAGTGAGGACGGGGGGGGAGATACGCAGTATTTT
J: TRBJ1-2; D: TRBD1; size: NA; V: TRBV7-3; CDR3: CASSLTQGGNYGYTF; DNA: TGTGCCAGCAGCCTAACGCAGGGGGGAAACTATGGCTACACCTTC
J: TRBJ1-2; D: TRBD1; size: once; V: TRBV5-4; CDR3: CASSFRPRTGNYGYTF; DNA: TGTGCCAGCAGCTTTCGCCCCCGGACAGGGAACTATGGCTACACCTTC